This TCR beta chain was observed in a study of CD8+CD57+ T cells in acquired aplastic anemia (dated by TCRdb to the late 2010s). Looking at the study overall: A mean of 3.2 ug of DNA, ranging from roughly 0.19 to 27.4 ug, was extracted from sorted CD4+ and CD8+ cells. CD8+CD57+ expansion was defined as frequency above the mean frequency observed in healthy subjects.

Flow cytometry had shown CD8+CD57+ cell expansion in the patients selected for sequencing. All patients had severe acquired aplastic anemia diagnosed by International Study of Aplastic Anemia and Agranulocytosis and Camitta criteria. At the time blood was sampled, none of the patients had received any therapy. In the study, sorted CD4+ and CD8+ blood T cells from patients with severe aplastic anemia and from healthy subjects underwent deep sequencing of TCR repertoires. In the USA, patient enrollment took place under clinicaltrials.gov protocols 00001620, 01623167, 00001397, 00071045, 00081523 and 00961064. Ficoll-Paque density gradient centrifugation was used to isolate peripheral blood mononuclear cells. Before DNA was extracted, CD4+ and CD8+ T cells were sorted using either FACS or magnetic beads. From the cysteine through the phenylalanine, the CDR3 covers 15 amino acids. The DNA shown is the 45-base CDR3, in frame from base 1. CDR1 and CDR2 are drawn from the germline V gene: SGHTA, FQGTGA. The V end loses 5 bases and the J end loses 4 bases, and a stretch of 17 bases separates them.

With regard to this clonotype: Which antigen it targets is not known. No quality values exist for individual bases; no much larger clone is one base distant.

Findings and caveats that apply to the study as a whole: Around 28 CD8+ CDR3 sequences were found to be shared between patients and controls, but these sequences appeared to be highly expressed in patients and within the immunodominant clones of the patients. CD8+ Simpson's diversity did not differ significantly between patients and healthy controls (P=0.060).

Profiling of TCR beta VDJ combinations and CDR3 sequences used genomic DNA as the template. An Illumina HiSeq 2000 was used for TCR repertoire sequencing. On the study's bioinformatics: Repertoires were assessed using TRBV/TRBJ rearrangement plots, CDR3 size and DJ length profiles, and Simpson's diversity index. The most abundant DNA sequence in the deep sequencing data was defined as the immunodominant clone. CDR3 amino acid sequences were screened for sharing across subjects and were compared with published repertoires and the VDJdb database. TCRdb handled the public reads itself, with Q25 trimming in fastp and clone calling in MiXCR, and kept productive beta chains. Every distinct CDR3 protein forms one entry, paired with its most common genes and DNA. The V and J calls and clone size come from TCRdb's table, not from the authors' own analysis. The sample data list about 120,000 distinct CDR3 sequences, and approximately 61% of these were observed just once. 29% of the sample rests with the top ten.

The sample comprised sorted CD4+, CD8+, or CD8+CD57+ T cells (not recorded which) from PBMCs. This clonotype originated in a human donor with aplastic anemia. This chain is built from TRBV7-3 and TRBJ1-2; perhaps TRBD1 is the D gene, with 6 bases matching. The CDR3 is CASSLSAGDSYGYTF. The nucleotide sequence is given as TGTGCCAGCAGCCTTTCGGCAGGGGATTCCTATGGCTACACCTTC. Supplemented by the reference TRBV7-3 and TRBJ1-2 proteins around the CDR3, the complete variable domain is GAGVSQTPSNKVTEKGKYVELRCDPISGHTALYWYRQSLGQGPEFLIYFQGTGAADDSGLPNDRFFAVRPEGSVSTLKIQRTERGDSAVYLCASSLSAGDSYGYTFGSGTRLTVV.